This T cell receptor beta chain comes out of a study of blood T cells in healthy people across ages. Trimming left V 4 bases short and J 1 base short, with 15 bases between. CDR1 and CDR2 (germline): DFQATT, SNEGSKA (reference sequence). The CDR3 extends over 15 amino acids. This clonotype came up once. Healthy Caucasian individuals from Russia aged about 6 to 100 were enrolled as donors. It was with a sample-barcoded 5' primer and a J-beta primer mix that a second PCR of roughly 6 to 12 cycles was run. MiXCR was run by TCRdb on the 5' RACE reads, yielding one entry per CDR3 protein. The data contain more than 1,000,000 distinct CDR3 sequences, around 25% of them singletons. In addition, the sample was reused for a study of T cells of mothers and their children. That study reports: Slightly higher overlap, not significant, was seen in related mother-child pairs than in unrelated pairs.

Sequenced material: blood. The chain combines TRBV20-1 with TRBJ2-3, with D tentatively TRBD2 (7 bases). The receptor's source is a girl aged 2-10 years in good health. CDR3 in DNA: TGCAGTGCTACACAAGGGGGGGCTGGCACAGATACGCAGTATTTT. Its translation: CSATQGGAGTDTQYF.